Detailed here is one T cell receptor (beta chain). This sample stems from a study of T cell changes during pregnancy in multiple sclerosis. TCRdb keeps only in-frame clones here, not all; method: immunoSEQ multiplex PCR. The table shows under 55,000 clones, with 85% to 90% occurring only once. The CDR3 sequence is 13 residues long. Trimming took off 3 bases at V and 6 bases at J, with 11 bases between the two ends. Germline CDR1 and CDR2: SEHNR and FQNEAQ (reference sequence). The chain combines TRBV7-9 with TRBJ1-2; possible D gene TRBD1, 5 bases. The receptor comes from a female donor with multiple sclerosis, enrolled in a pregnancy study. The sequenced sample was peripheral blood, obtained in the first trimester of pregnancy. The CDR3, as DNA: TGTGCCAGCAGCTTGGCAGGGATGGATGGCTACACCTTC. Translation gives CASSLAGMDGYTF.